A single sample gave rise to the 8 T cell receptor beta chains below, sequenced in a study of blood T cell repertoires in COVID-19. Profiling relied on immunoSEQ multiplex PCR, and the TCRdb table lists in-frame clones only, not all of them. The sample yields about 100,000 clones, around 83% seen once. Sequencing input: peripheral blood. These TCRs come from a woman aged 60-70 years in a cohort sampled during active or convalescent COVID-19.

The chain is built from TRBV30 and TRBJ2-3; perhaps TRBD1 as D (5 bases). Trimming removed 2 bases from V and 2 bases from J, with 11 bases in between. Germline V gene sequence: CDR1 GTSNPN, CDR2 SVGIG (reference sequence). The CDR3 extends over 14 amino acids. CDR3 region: CAWSPRQYTDTQYF. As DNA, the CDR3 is TGTGCCTGGAGTCCTCGACAGTACACAGATACGCAGTATTTT.

As DNA, the CDR3 is TGTGCCAGCAGCGTAGGGACTAGCGGGAGGGCCTTCACAGATACGCAGTATTTT. Translated: CASSVGTSGRAFTDTQYF. The gene calls are TRBV9 and TRBJ2-3; 15 positions agree with TRBD2. CDR1 and CDR2 (germline): SGDLS, YYNGEE. This CDR3 has 18 residues. V dropped 0 bases and J dropped 2; count of bases not matched to a gene: 4.

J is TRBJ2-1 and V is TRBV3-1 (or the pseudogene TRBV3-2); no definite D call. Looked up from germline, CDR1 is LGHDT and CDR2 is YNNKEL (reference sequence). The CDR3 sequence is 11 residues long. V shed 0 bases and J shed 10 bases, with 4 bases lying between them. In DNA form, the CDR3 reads TGTGCCAGCAGCCAAGAACGGGAGCAGTTCTTC. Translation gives CASSQEREQFF.

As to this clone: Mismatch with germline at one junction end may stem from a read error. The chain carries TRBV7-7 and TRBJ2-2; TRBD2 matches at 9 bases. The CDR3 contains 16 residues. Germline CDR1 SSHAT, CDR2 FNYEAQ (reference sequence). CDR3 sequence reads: CASSLAGVPNTGELFF. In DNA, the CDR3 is TGTGCTAGCAGCTTAGCGGGAGTCCCGAACACCGGGGAGCTGTTTTTT. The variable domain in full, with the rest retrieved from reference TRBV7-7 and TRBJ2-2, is GAGVSQSPRYKVTKRGQDVTLRCDPISSHATLYWYQQALGQGPEFLTYFNYEAQPDKSGLPSDRFSAERPEGSISTLTIQRTEQRDSAMYRCASSLAGVPNTGELFFGEGSRLTVL.

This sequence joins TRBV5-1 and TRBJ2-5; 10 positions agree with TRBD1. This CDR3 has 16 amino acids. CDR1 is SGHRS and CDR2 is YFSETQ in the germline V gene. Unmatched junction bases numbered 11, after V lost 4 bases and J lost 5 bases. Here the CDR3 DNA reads TGCGCCAGCAGCCTGACCCCGGGACAGGGGATCGAGACCCAGTACTTC. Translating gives CASSLTPGQGIETQYF.

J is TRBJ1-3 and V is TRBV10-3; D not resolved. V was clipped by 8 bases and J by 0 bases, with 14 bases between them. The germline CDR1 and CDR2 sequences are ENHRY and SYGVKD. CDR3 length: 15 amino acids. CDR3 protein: CAISGGRLSGNTIYF. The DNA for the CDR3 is TGTGCCATCTCGGGAGGGCGTCTCTCTGGAAACACCATATATTTT.

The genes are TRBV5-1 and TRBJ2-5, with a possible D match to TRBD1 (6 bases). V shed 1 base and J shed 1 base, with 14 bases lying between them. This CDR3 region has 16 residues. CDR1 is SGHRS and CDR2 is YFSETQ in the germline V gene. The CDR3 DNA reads TGCGCCAGCAGCTTGAGGCCAGGGGCCGGCCAAGAGACCCAGTACTTC. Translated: CASSLRPGAGQETQYF.

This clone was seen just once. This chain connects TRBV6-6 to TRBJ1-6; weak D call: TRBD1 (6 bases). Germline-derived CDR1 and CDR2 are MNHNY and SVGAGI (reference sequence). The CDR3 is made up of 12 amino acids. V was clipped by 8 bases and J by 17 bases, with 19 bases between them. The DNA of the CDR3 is TGTGCCAGCTCGCCCGCGGGGGCAGGGGTCCACTTT. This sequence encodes CASSPAGAGVHF.